The following is a TCR beta chain sequence with its context. This entry is derived from a study of Ad26.COV2.S vaccination and SARS-CoV-2 variants. Treatment indicated: roughly 19 received Ad26.COV2.S at low or high dose, single or two shots; roughly five received placebo; per-sample allocation not given. Sampling took place 63 days after the first vaccine or placebo injection. Germline values: CDR1 LGHDT, CDR2 YNNKEL (reference sequence). The CDR3 length is 15 residues. V was pared by 4 bases and J by 8 bases, with 17 bases between. Method: immunoSEQ multiplex PCR; TCRdb's copy keeps in-frame clones and lacks some. The data show approximately 300,000 clones, more than 70% seen once.

This chain links TRBV3-1 (or the pseudogene TRBV3-2) with TRBJ1-4; D not certain. The sequences come from peripheral blood, collected in a trial of Ad26.COV2.S vaccine versus placebo. The sequence came from a person between 18 and 59 years old who received the Ad26.COV2.S COVID-19 vaccine or a placebo. The CDR3 spells CASSPRLSGGEKLFF. CDR3 nucleotides: TGTGCCAGCAGCCCAAGACTCTCAGGAGGGGAAAAACTGTTTTTT.